The rows below give T cell receptor beta chains drawn from one sample of a study of CD8+ T cells in alopecia areata. Profiling relied on immunoSEQ multiplex PCR, and the TCRdb table lists in-frame clones only, not all of them. The data contain 130,000 or so clones, about 85% of them singletons. This specimen consisted of CD8+ T cells sorted from blood, obtained at week 4, from a patient treated with tofacitinib. These receptors came from a human donor with alopecia areata. Both conserved end residues are part of each CDR3. D genes are given only for firm matches. Rows give clone size only sometimes, using once, few, many, or a class for an expanded clone.

D: TRBD2
V: TRBV4-1
J: TRBJ2-1
size: -
DNA: TGCGCCAGCAGCCAAGAAACGGGAGGTTCCTACAATGAGCAGTTCTTC
CDR3: CASSQETGGSYNEQFF

D: TRBD2
V: TRBV2
J: TRBJ2-7
size: -
DNA: TGTGCCAGCCTCCGGCGGCTAGCGGGAGCTACGTACTACGAGCAGTACTTC
CDR3: CASLRRLAGATYYEQYF

D: -
V: TRBV6-5
J: TRBJ1-2
size: -
DNA: TGTGCCAGCAGTTACCCGAACGGCGGCTACACCTTC
CDR3: CASSYPNGGYTF

D: TRBD1
V: TRBV6-5
J: TRBJ1-1
size: -
DNA: TGTGCCAGCAGCTTTACAGGGGAGGACACTGAAGCTTTCTTT
CDR3: CASSFTGEDTEAFF

D: -
V: TRBV19
J: TRBJ1-1
size: -
DNA: TGTGCCAGTAAAATAGGGACCACTGAAGCTTTCTTT
CDR3: CASKIGTTEAFF

D: -
V: TRBV4-1
J: TRBJ2-1
size: -
DNA: TGCGCCAGCAGCCAAGAGGGCGCGGGCTCCTACAATGAGCAGTTCTTC
CDR3: CASSQEGAGSYNEQFF

D: -
V: TRBV10-3
J: TRBJ1-6
size: -
DNA: TGTGCCATCAGTGAGAAGGGAAGTTCACCCCTCCACTTT
CDR3: CAISEKGSSPLHF

D: -
V: TRBV4-1
J: TRBJ1-3
size: few
DNA: TGCGCCACGAGGGGTATTGGAAACACCATATATTTT
CDR3: CATRGIGNTIYF

D: -
V: TRBV9
J: TRBJ1-4
size: -
DNA: TGTGCCAGCAGCGATAATGAAAAACTGTTTTTT
CDR3: CASSDNEKLFF

D: TRBD2
V: TRBV13
J: TRBJ2-5
size: once
DNA: TGTGCCAGCAGCCCGACTAGCGCAAAAGAGACCCAGTACTTC
CDR3: CASSPTSAKETQYF

D: -
V: TRBV12-5
J: TRBJ2-7
size: -
DNA: TGTGCTAGTGGTGCGGGGATTGACAGGGTAGTTTCCGAGCAGTACTTC
CDR3: CASGAGIDRVVSEQYF

D: TRBD1
V: TRBV30
J: TRBJ2-7
size: -
DNA: TGTGCCTCGGACAGGGGGGGCTACGAGCAGTACTTC
CDR3: CASDRGGYEQYF

D: -
V: TRBV7-9
J: TRBJ2-1
size: few
DNA: TGTGCCAGCAGCTTAGCGAGGGCGGGGGCCCTCAATGAGCAGTTCTTC
CDR3: CASSLARAGALNEQFF

D: -
V: TRBV19
J: TRBJ1-5
size: -
DNA: TGTGCCAGTACCGACAGATACAATCAGCCCCAGCATTTT
CDR3: CASTDRYNQPQHF

D: TRBD2
V: TRBV7-3
J: TRBJ2-3
size: once
DNA: TGTGCCAGCAGCGCTACCGGGACTAGTGCAGATACGCAGTATTTT
CDR3: CASSATGTSADTQYF

D: -
V: TRBV27
J: TRBJ2-2
size: -
DNA: TGTGCCAGCAGTTTTACCAGGGCGGCCGGGGAGCTGTTTTTT
CDR3: CASSFTRAAGELFF

D: -
V: TRBV6-5
J: TRBJ1-2
size: -
DNA: TGTGCCAGCAGACCTTGGGGGGGGAATGGCTACACCTTC
CDR3: CASRPWGGNGYTF

D: -
V: TRBV14
J: TRBJ1-2
size: -
DNA: TGTGCCAGCAGCCCCTGGACGGAATCTAACTATGGCTACACCTTC
CDR3: CASSPWTESNYGYTF

D: -
V: TRBV25-1
J: TRBJ2-7
size: -
DNA: TGTGCCAGCAGTGAATGGACCGAAGAGCAGTACTTC
CDR3: CASSEWTEEQYF

D: -
V: TRBV2
J: TRBJ2-7
size: -
DNA: TGTGCCAGCAGAGGGGAGTACGAGCAGTACTTC
CDR3: CASRGEYEQYF

D: -
V: TRBV7-6
J: TRBJ2-1
size: -
DNA: TGTGCCAGCAGCTTTGGGGGGGCTGTGAATGAGCAGTTCTTC
CDR3: CASSFGGAVNEQFF

D: -
V: TRBV7-2
J: TRBJ2-3
size: -
DNA: TGTGCCAGCAGCGTAACCTTGGGACCGAATAGGGCGCAGTATTTT
CDR3: CASSVTLGPNRAQYF

D: -
V: TRBV12-5
J: TRBJ2-7
size: -
DNA: TGTGCTAGTGGTTTATCCTTGGAGCAGTACTTC
CDR3: CASGLSLEQYF

D: TRBD1
V: TRBV4-1
J: TRBJ2-7
size: -
DNA: TGCGCCAGCAGCCTGGGGACAGAATACGAGCAGTACTTC
CDR3: CASSLGTEYEQYF

D: -
V: TRBV7-8
J: TRBJ2-3
size: -
DNA: TGTGCCAGCAGCCACCGCGGGGAGCGGGCAGATACGCAGTATTTT
CDR3: CASSHRGERADTQYF

D: -
V: TRBV11-2
J: TRBJ2-5
size: -
DNA: TGTGCCAGCAGCTTATGGGCAGGAGCCAAAGAGACCCAGTACTTC
CDR3: CASSLWAGAKETQYF

D: TRBD1
V: TRBV6-5
J: TRBJ2-1
size: -
DNA: TGTGCCAGCAGTATAGGGGGCCTCTTTGCCAATGAGCAGTTCTTC
CDR3: CASSIGGLFANEQFF

D: TRBD1
V: TRBV9
J: TRBJ2-7
size: few
DNA: TGTGCCAGCAGCCCGCCGGGACAGGGGATCCACGAGCAGTACTTC
CDR3: CASSPPGQGIHEQYF

D: -
V: TRBV9
J: TRBJ2-3
size: -
DNA: TGTGCCAGCAGCCCACAAGGAGGGGAGTGGGATACGCAGTATTTT
CDR3: CASSPQGGEWDTQYF

D: TRBD1
V: TRBV5-1
J: TRBJ2-7
size: -
DNA: TGCGCCAGCGGAACCGGGACAGGGGAGGACGAGCAGTACTTC
CDR3: CASGTGTGEDEQYF

D: -
V: TRBV29-1
J: TRBJ1-4
size: -
DNA: TGCAGCGTTGAACAGGGGAATGAAAAACTGTTTTTT
CDR3: CSVEQGNEKLFF

D: -
V: TRBV29-1
J: TRBJ1-1
size: -
DNA: TGCAGCGTTGAGTCGGGAGTAATTGAAGCTTTCTTT
CDR3: CSVESGVIEAFF

D: -
V: TRBV25-1
J: TRBJ2-7
size: once
DNA: TGTGCCAGCAGTGAAATCTACGAGCAGTACTTC
CDR3: CASSEIYEQYF

D: TRBD1
V: TRBV27
J: TRBJ2-5
size: -
DNA: TGTGCCAGCAGCATAGCACAGGGGATACTACAAGAGACCCAGTACTTC
CDR3: CASSIAQGILQETQYF